This T cell receptor beta chain was captured in a study of blood T cell repertoires in COVID-19. Study-level background: From T cells, B-cell-depleted T cells, or PBMCs came the material, which was cDNA or gDNA.

Original data processing: Estimates of nucleated cell counts were drawn from the amplification of reference gene primers. Here immunoSEQ multiplex PCR was the method, and the copy in TCRdb shows in-frame clones only, minus some. V and J calls and clone size are those listed in that table; D and trimming were worked out from the DNA. The table lists about 82,000 clones, roughly 80% of them singletons, with roughly 18% in the top ten. The clonotype comes from a man at least 80 years old with active or convalescent COVID-19. Sequences were obtained from peripheral blood.

The CDR3 region has the DNA TGCGCCAGCAGCCGGGGGACAGGGGATCAGCCCCAGCATTTT. The encoded protein is CASSRGTGDQPQHF. The V gene is TRBV5-1, the J gene TRBJ1-5; 10 positions match TRBD1. CDR1 is SGHRS and CDR2 is YFSETQ in the germline V gene. The CDR3 totals 14 residues. V lost 4 bases, J lost 5 bases, and 3 bases stayed unmatched.